A selection of T cell receptor beta chains follows, all from one sample in a study of blood T cell repertoires in COVID-19. Measured with immunoSEQ multiplex PCR; TCRdb has only the in-frame clones, and not every one. The sample has approximately 150,000 clones, 65% to 85% seen once; the top ten hold roughly 5%. Sequenced material: PBMCs or T cells enriched from blood (not recorded which). These receptors came from a man between 65 and 85 years old who had been exposed to COVID-19. Both conserved end residues are part of each CDR3. The D gene is left open where the match is weak. Some rows mark clone size as missing; the rest say once, few, many or name a class of expanded clone.

. | . | TRBJ2-2 | TRBV19 | TGTGCCAGTAGCCCGACTCTTTTCGCCGGGGAGCTGTTTTTT | CASSPTLFAGELFF
TRBD1 | . | TRBJ2-2 | TRBV13 | TGTGCCAGCAGCCTAAGACAGGGTAGGGAGCTGTTTTTT | CASSLRQGRELFF
. | . | TRBJ1-5 | TRBV28 | TGTGCCAGCAGTTTGGGTGGGAGCAGCAATCAGCCCCAGCATTTT | CASSLGGSSNQPQHF
TRBD2 | . | TRBJ2-2 | TRBV28 | TGTGCCAGCAGCCTCGGACTAGCGAACACCGGGGAGCTGTTTTTT | CASSLGLANTGELFF
. | . | TRBJ1-2 | TRBV28 | TGTGCCAGCATGTTTAGCAGACTAGGCGGGGCTAACTATGGCTACACCTTC | CASMFSRLGGANYGYTF
TRBD2 | . | TRBJ2-1 | TRBV5-3 | TGTGCCAGAAGACCAGGACTAGCGGGAGAGGCTTACAATGAGCAGTTCTTC | CARRPGLAGEAYNEQFF
. | . | TRBJ1-6 | TRBV25-1 | TGTGCCAGCAGTGACCCTAGGACACCTCAGCCACCCCTCCACTTT | CASSDPRTPQPPLHF
. | . | TRBJ1-3 | TRBV27 | TGTGCCAGCAGTGGCGGGGGCTCTGGAAACACCATATATTTT | CASSGGGSGNTIYF
. | . | TRBJ2-2 | TRBV5-1 | TGCGCCAGCAGCCCTGGGGGAGGCCGAAACACCGGGGAGCTGTTTTTT | CASSPGGGRNTGELFF
TRBD1 | . | TRBJ1-6 | TRBV7-9 | TGTGCCAGCAGCTCCTTGACAGGGAAGACTTCACCCCTCCACTTT | CASSSLTGKTSPLHF
TRBD1 | . | TRBJ2-2 | TRBV24-1 | TGTGCCACCAGTGATCCCAGGGGGCCGACCGGGGAGCTGTTTTTT | CATSDPRGPTGELFF
TRBD2 | . | TRBJ2-7 | TRBV13 | TGTGCCAGCAGCCAACTAAGCGGGGCCCAAGCCTACGAGCAGTACTTC | CASSQLSGAQAYEQYF
. | . | TRBJ1-3 | TRBV5-1 | TGCGCCAGCAGCGGAGCTGGAAACACCATATATTTT | CASSGAGNTIYF
TRBD2 | once | TRBJ2-1 | TRBV11-3 | TGTGCCAGCAGCTTAGGTACTAGCGGGAGTATGAATGAGCAGTTCTTC | CASSLGTSGSMNEQFF
. | few | TRBJ2-1 | TRBV27 | TGTGCCAGCACCCCCTGCGATATAGTGGATGAGCAGTTCTTC | CASTPCDIVDEQFF
. | . | TRBJ1-5 | TRBV6-1 | TGTGCCAGCAGTGAAATTACAGGGAATCAGCCCCAGCATTTT | CASSEITGNQPQHF
. | . | TRBJ1-2 | TRBV7-9 | TGTGCCAGCAGCTTTGGACAGAACTATGGCTACACCTTC | CASSFGQNYGYTF
. | . | TRBJ1-1 | TRBV4-3 | TGCGCCAGCAGCCAAGAGGGAGGGGCGAACACTGAAGCTTTCTTT | CASSQEGGANTEAFF
. | . | TRBJ1-6 | TRBV3-1/TRBV3-2 | TGTGCCAGCAGCCCAATGCAGGGAACACCCCTCCACTTT | CASSPMQGTPLHF
. | . | TRBJ1-5 | TRBV5-1 | TGCGCCAGCAGCTTGGGGGGAGGCATTCAGCCCCAGCATTTT | CASSLGGGIQPQHF
. | . | TRBJ1-1 | TRBV19 | TGTGCCAGTAAGCCGGGGTATCAAAAGGCCACTGAAGCTTTCTTT | CASKPGYQKATEAFF
TRBD2 | . | TRBJ2-2 | TRBV5-1 | TGCGCCAGCAGTCGGACTAGCGGTTCCACCGGGGAGCTGTTTTTT | CASSRTSGSTGELFF